These 15 T cell receptor beta chains were sequenced from one sample in a study of cytomegalovirus exposure and HLA in healthy donors (dated by TCRdb to the late 2010s). The method behind the library was the immunoSEQ multiplex PCR assay. For the multiplex PCR, a mixture combining 60 forward primers for TCR Vbeta segments and 13 reverse primers for TCR Jbeta segments was used. Sourced from immuneACCESS, this table was stored by TCRdb with only in-frame sequences that have V and J called. A share of the clones is absent; for the studies checked, an unresolved V gene accounts for under half, and the remainder has no known explanation. The table for this sample lists 130,000 or so clones; over 65% of them were counted only once. The leading ten clones occupy more than 1.5% of the sample. Sequencing used PBMCs. These receptors were taken from a man between 18 and 29 years old in good health and CMV-seronegative.

The chain is built from TRBV5-1 and TRBJ2-7, with TRBD2 matching over 8 bases. Germline CDR1 SGHRS, CDR2 YFSETQ. The trim removed 3 bases at V and 6 bases at J, leaving 11 bases unmatched. CDR3 size: 15 residues. This CDR3 is CASSSPGGDPLEQYF. CDR3 bases: TGCGCCAGCAGCTCCCCCGGGGGGGACCCTCTCGAGCAGTACTTC.

This clone appeared once. The chain joins TRBV11-2 to TRBJ1-6, with D hard to call. Germline lookup yields CDR1 SGHAT and CDR2 FQNNGV. The germline V and J ends were trimmed by 3 bases and 7 bases, with 10 bases remaining between them. This CDR3 comprises 14 residues. Here the CDR3 DNA reads TGTGCCAGCAGCTTGAGGCCTGGAAATTCACCCCTCCACTTT. Its protein is CASSLRPGNSPLHF.

CDR3 nucleotides: TGTGCCAGCAGTTACCATGGGACAGGGAAAACCGGGGAGCTGTTTTTT. Protein: CASSYHGTGKTGELFF. This chain joins TRBV6-5 and TRBJ2-2, with 9 bases identical to TRBD1. Trimming cost V 2 bases and J 5 bases; bases outside gene matches: 6. The CDR3 spans 16 residues. The germline V gene encodes CDR1 MNHEY and CDR2 SVGAGI.

V is TRBV4-3 and J is TRBJ2-7; D is perhaps TRBD2 (6 bases). Germline-derived CDR1 and CDR2 are LGHNA and YSLEER. V gave up 0 bases and J gave up 7 bases, with 16 bases separating them. The CDR3 consists of 15 residues. The CDR3 protein is CASSQDVGHGREQYF. The CDR3 bases are TGCGCCAGCAGCCAAGATGTGGGGCATGGGAGGGAGCAGTACTTC.

This clone was counted between two and nine times. This sequence joins TRBV29-1 and TRBJ2-2; the match to TRBD1 covers 9 bases. Germline loops: CDR1 SQVTM, CDR2 ANQGSEA. This CDR3 contains 15 residues. J gave up 0 bases and V 3 bases, and 2 bases lay outside the gene matches. DNA for the CDR3: TGCAGCGTTGAGACAGGGGGAGCGAACACCGGGGAGCTGTTTTTT. Amino acids: CSVETGGANTGELFF.

J is TRBJ2-5 and V is TRBV7-9; D unclear. This CDR3 has 14 amino acids. V was trimmed by 4 bases and J by 2 bases, leaving 11 bases between them. The germline gives CDR1 SEHNR, CDR2 FQNEAQ (reference sequence). The CDR3 region has the DNA TGTGCCAGCAGCTCCTACGTTGAGCAAGAGACCCAGTACTTC. Translating gives CASSSYVEQETQYF.

The genes are TRBV4-1 and TRBJ2-3; 8 bases line up with TRBD2. Germline V gives CDR1 MGHRA, CDR2 YSYEKL. The junction had 5 bases not matched to a gene; V was cut back by 1 base and J by 5 bases. This CDR3 is 15 amino acids long. This CDR3 is CASSQVTSGGDTQYF. CDR3 in DNA: TGCGCCAGCAGCCAAGTAACTAGCGGAGGAGATACGCAGTATTTT.

The gene calls are TRBV27 and TRBJ2-2; 8 bases agree with TRBD1. Per germline, CDR1 MNHEY and CDR2 SMNVEV (reference sequence). This CDR3 has 21 residues. The V and J ends lost 3 bases and 3 bases, in that order; junction bases with no gene match: 21. As DNA, the CDR3 is TGTGCCAGCAGTTTTTCACGGCGGCAGGGGGCCCCAGGAGAAGACACCGGGGAGCTGTTTTTT. As protein: CASSFSRRQGAPGEDTGELFF.

V is TRBV9 and J is TRBJ1-4; D is unresolved. Germline V gene data show CDR1 as SGDLS and CDR2 as YYNGEE. This CDR3 has 15 residues. Deletions cut 0 bases from V and 8 bases from J, with 14 bases between. CDR3 sequence: CASSVDRRSGEKLFF. The DNA of the CDR3 is TGTGCCAGCAGCGTAGACCGCCGGTCAGGAGAAAAACTGTTTTTT.

The J gene is TRBJ2-3, the V gene TRBV7-2; 15 bases match TRBD2. Germline trimming cut 5 bases from V and 3 bases from J; bases unmatched to any gene: 3. The germline V gene has CDR1 SGHTA and CDR2 FQGNSA. There are 16 residues in the CDR3. CDR3: CASSGGTSGGTDTQYF. Here the CDR3 DNA reads TGTGCCAGCAGCGGAGGGACTAGCGGGGGGACAGATACGCAGTATTTT.

The genes are TRBV11-2 and TRBJ2-3; possible D gene TRBD1, 6 bases. CDR3 length: 18 residues. CDR1 is SGHAT and CDR2 is FQNNGV in the germline V gene. The germline V and J ends were trimmed by 0 bases and 0 bases, with 16 bases remaining between them. The CDR3 here is CASSLDRTGPTSTDTQYF. The CDR3 nucleotides are TGTGCCAGCAGCTTAGACCGCACAGGGCCTACTAGCACAGATACGCAGTATTTT.

The genes are TRBV29-1 and TRBJ1-1, with D tentatively TRBD1 (6 bases). Germline CDR1 reads SQVTM; CDR2 reads ANQGSEA. The CDR3 spans 13 residues. Trimming stripped 6 bases from V and 1 base from J, with 12 bases between. CDR3 sequence: CSVSWGQNTEAFF. Here the CDR3 DNA reads TGCAGCGTCTCCTGGGGACAGAACACTGAAGCTTTCTTT.

The rearrangement uses TRBV16 and TRBJ1-1; tentative D call: TRBD1 (5 bases). Germline CDR1 and CDR2: KGHSY and FQNENV. Between the trimmed V and J ends, which lost 0 bases and 10 bases, there was a span of 18 bases. The CDR3 totals 15 residues. CDR3 protein: CASSQSGTWGIRAFF. Here the CDR3 DNA reads TGTGCCAGCAGCCAATCAGGAACTTGGGGCATTCGAGCTTTCTTT.

This clone was counted only a few times. The V and J genes are TRBV6-1 and TRBJ2-7; 9 bases are shared with TRBD2. Germline V gene data show CDR1 as MNHNS and CDR2 as SASEGT. CDR3 length: 16 residues. V shed 4 bases and J 4 bases; nucleotides not matched to a gene: 11. CDR3 bases: TGTGCCAGCAGTGGGTGGGATCGCGGGGGGGGGTACGAGCAGTACTTC. This codes for CASSGWDRGGGYEQYF.

The chain carries TRBV5-4 and TRBJ2-2; 7 bases are shared with TRBD2. The length of the CDR3 is 17 residues. The germline gives CDR1 SGHNT, CDR2 YYREEE (reference sequence). V dropped 4 bases and J dropped 1; count of bases not matched to a gene: 10. The CDR3 is CASSLRGASGNTGELFF. The CDR3 region has the DNA TGTGCCAGCAGCCTCCGAGGGGCTAGCGGGAACACCGGGGAGCTGTTTTTT.